This TCR beta chain was retrieved from a study of cytomegalovirus exposure and HLA in healthy donors. Germline V gene sequence: CDR1 SSHAT, CDR2 FNYEAQ (reference sequence). The ends lost 5 bases at V and 4 bases at J; junction bases unmatched: 5. The CDR3 is 16 amino acids. PCR involved 60 Vbeta and 13 Jbeta primers. Assay: immunoSEQ multiplex PCR; the TCRdb copy retains only in-frame clones and omits some. The sample holds a few hundred thousand clones, 65% to 85% seen once. The chain links TRBV7-7 to TRBJ2-3; 14 nucleotides align to TRBD2. The clonotype originates from a female donor in good health and CMV-seronegative. Material for sequencing was PBMCs. The CDR3 sequence: CASSPSGLAGADTQYF. The CDR3, as DNA: TGTGCCAGCAGCCCATCGGGACTAGCGGGAGCAGATACGCAGTATTTT.